Presented here are 28 T cell receptor beta chains from one specimen sequenced in a study of cytomegalovirus exposure and HLA in healthy donors. The protocol was immunoSEQ multiplex PCR, while the TCRdb copy is restricted to in-frame clones and leaves out a portion. The sample yields 330,000 or so clones, 86% seen once. The sample comprised PBMCs. These receptors were obtained from a woman younger than 30 in good health and CMV-seronegative.

The V call is TRBV27, the J call TRBJ2-2; 8 positions agree with TRBD1. V lost 2 bases and J lost 1; bases outside the gene matches: 3. Germline assignment: CDR1 MNHEY and CDR2 SMNVEV (reference sequence). The CDR3 loop spans 16 amino acids. CDR3 nucleotides: TGTGCCAGCAGTTTAAGGACAGGGATGAACACCGGGGAGCTGTTTTTT. It codes for CASSLRTGMNTGELFF.

V gene TRBV6-5 combines with J gene TRBJ1-5; maybe TRBD1 (5 bases). CDR1 MNHEY and CDR2 SVGAGI come from the germline V gene. The CDR3 spans 15 residues. Deletions cut 6 bases from V and 0 bases from J, with 12 bases between. CDR3 protein: CASSRGRVSNQPQHF. For the CDR3, the DNA is TGTGCCAGCAGCCGGGGGAGGGTTAGCAATCAGCCCCAGCATTTT.

The chain's CDR3 is CASSGGLAGGEDTQYF. The CDR3 DNA is TGTGCCAGCAGTGGGGGACTAGCGGGAGGTGAAGATACGCAGTATTTT. The chain recombines TRBV25-1 with TRBJ2-3; TRBD2 matches at 15 bases. CDR1 is MGHDK, CDR2 SYGVNS, per germline. The CDR3 has 16 amino acids. Trimming removed 4 bases from V and 5 bases from J; junction bases left unmatched: 4.

V gene TRBV27 combines with J gene TRBJ2-7, with TRBD2 matching 12 bases. The length of the CDR3 is 15 residues. Germline-derived CDR1 and CDR2 are MNHEY and SMNVEV (reference sequence). The V and J ends lost 6 bases and 0 bases, in that order; junction bases with no gene match: 3. CDR3 sequence: CASSSGLAGSYEQYF. The CDR3 DNA is TGTGCCAGCAGCTCGGGACTAGCGGGCTCCTACGAGCAGTACTTC.

The V call is TRBV10-3, the J call TRBJ2-2; 8 bases line up with TRBD1. J lost 0 bases, V lost 9 bases, and 3 bases had no gene match. From germline, CDR1 is ENHRY and CDR2 SYGVKD. The CDR3 is 14 residues long. CDR3 sequence reads: CAIGQGTNTGELFF. For the CDR3, the DNA is TGTGCCATAGGACAGGGAACGAACACCGGGGAGCTGTTTTTT.

The CDR3 coding sequence is TGCGCCAGCAGCCAAGGACCGGGAGGGGGTCAGCCCCAGCATTTT. Translating gives CASSQGPGGGQPQHF. This sequence joins TRBV4-1 and TRBJ1-5; D might be TRBD1 (6 bases). Germline loops: CDR1 MGHRA, CDR2 YSYEKL. This CDR3 contains 15 residues. Trimming cost V 1 base and J 6 bases, with 13 bases left between them.

This rearrangement joins TRBV28 to TRBJ1-5; 9 positions agree with TRBD1. CDR1 MDHEN and CDR2 SYDVKM come from the germline V gene. Germline trimming cut 4 bases from V and 6 bases from J; bases unmatched to any gene: 7. The CDR3 loop spans 15 amino acids. The CDR3, as DNA: TGTGCCAGCAGTTCTCCGGGACAGGGTTTTCAGCCCCAGCATTTT. Protein product: CASSSPGQGFQPQHF. Looking up the rest from reference TRBV28 and TRBJ1-5 gives the full variable domain: DVKVTQSSRYLVKRTGEKVFLECVQDMDHENMFWYRQDPGLGLRLIYFSYDVKMKEKGDIPEGYSVSREKKERFSLILESASTNQTSMYLCASSSPGQGFQPQHFGDGTRLSIL.

The chain is built from TRBV2 and TRBJ2-5, with D possibly TRBD1 on 6 matching bases. Germline CDR1 reads SNHLY; CDR2 reads FYNNEI. There are 15 residues in the CDR3. V lost 6 bases, J lost 5 bases, and 19 bases lay in between. CDR3 bases: TGTGCCAGCAGCCCCAAAGGGGGTGGGAGTGAGACCCAGTACTTC. The encoded protein is CASSPKGGGSETQYF.

The J gene is TRBJ1-5, the V gene TRBV6-1; a possible D gene is TRBD1 (6 bases). V lost 6 bases to trimming and J lost 2 bases, with 8 bases between them. The CDR3 extends over 13 amino acids. Germline V gene sequence: CDR1 MNHNS, CDR2 SASEGT. This CDR3 reads CASRQGGNQPQHF. As DNA, the CDR3 is TGTGCCAGCAGACAGGGCGGCAATCAGCCCCAGCATTTT.

The chain is built from TRBV11-2 and TRBJ2-1; 15 nucleotides agree with TRBD2. Germline V gene sequence: CDR1 SGHAT, CDR2 FQNNGV. V gave up 5 bases and J gave up 6 bases; unmatched junction bases: 8. This CDR3 is 17 amino acids long. The CDR3 bases are TGTGCCAGCAGCCCGATGGGACTAGCGGGAGGCATCAATGAGCAGTTCTTC. This sequence encodes CASSPMGLAGGINEQFF.

V and J are TRBV9 and TRBJ2-2; 7 positions agree with TRBD2. The CDR3 loop spans 16 amino acids. Germline V gives CDR1 SGDLS, CDR2 YYNGEE. Germline trimming cut 0 bases from V and 5 bases from J; bases unmatched to any gene: 7. CDR3 protein: CASSVAAGVTTGELFF. The CDR3 coding sequence is TGTGCCAGCAGCGTAGCGGCGGGAGTAACTACCGGGGAGCTGTTTTTT.

The chain uses TRBV10-3 and TRBJ2-3; the D gene is possibly TRBD1 (6 bases). The CDR3 runs to 14 residues. Deletions cut 0 bases from V and 3 bases from J, with 7 bases between. The germline gives CDR1 ENHRY, CDR2 SYGVKD. CDR3 nucleotide sequence: TGTGCCATCAGTGAGTCCCAGGGGACAGATACGCAGTATTTT. Its protein product is CAISESQGTDTQYF.

The chain carries TRBV23-1 and TRBJ2-3; a possible D gene is TRBD1 (5 bases). TRBV23-1 is sorted into the ORF group, with uncertain function. The V end was cut by 8 bases, the J end by 5 bases, with 11 bases between. This CDR3 is built from 12 residues. The chain's CDR3 is CASPGWRDTQYF. In nucleotides, the CDR3 is TGCGCCAGCCCAGGGTGGAGAGATACGCAGTATTTT.

The V gene is TRBV27, the J gene TRBJ2-7; 9 bases align to TRBD1. The CDR3 sequence is 15 residues long. The V and J ends lost 6 bases and 6 bases, in that order; junction bases with no gene match: 12. CDR1 and CDR2 (germline): MNHEY, SMNVEV (reference sequence). CDR3 sequence (DNA): TGTGCCAGCAGCCACGACAGGGGGTCTCGGCTCGAGCAGTACTTC. Amino acid sequence: CASSHDRGSRLEQYF.

The rearrangement links TRBV10-3 to TRBJ2-1; a weak D match, TRBD1 (5 bases). This CDR3 is 14 amino acids long. Looked up from germline, CDR1 is ENHRY and CDR2 is SYGVKD. The V gene lost 0 bases and the J gene lost 7 bases, with 10 bases spanning the gap. DNA for the CDR3: TGTGCCATCAGTGAGTCGGTGGCAGGGAATGAGCAGTTCTTC. Amino acid sequence: CAISESVAGNEQFF.

This clone is a singleton in its sample. At one end, the junction sequence differs from germline, possibly due to a read error. The CDR3: CASSLSASGRETQYF. The DNA for the CDR3 is TGTGCTAGCAGCTTATCGGCTAGCGGGAGAGAGACCCAGTACTTC. The chain couples TRBV7-7 to TRBJ2-5, with 10 bases fitting TRBD2. The CDR3 covers 15 residues. The germline V gene has CDR1 SSHAT and CDR2 FNYEAQ (reference sequence).

In the case of this clone: The same CDR3 also results from other DNA sequences found in this sample. The chain recombines TRBV27 with TRBJ2-7; 11 bases align to TRBD2. V lost 0 bases, J lost 2 bases, and 0 bases stayed unmatched. Germline-derived CDR1 and CDR2 are MNHEY and SMNVEV (reference sequence). The CDR3 totals 15 residues. CDR3 bases: TGTGCCAGCAGTTTATCGGGACTAGCGGCCTACGAGCAGTACTTC. As protein: CASSLSGLAAYEQYF.

V gene TRBV5-4 combines with J gene TRBJ2-5; D might be TRBD2 (5 bases). Trimming pared 0 bases from V and 1 base from J, leaving 7 bases between. The CDR3 totals 14 residues. The V gene's germline CDR1 is SGHNT and CDR2 YYREEE (reference sequence). The CDR3 DNA reads as TGTGCCAGCAGCTTGGGGGGAGCCCAAGAGACCCAGTACTTC. It encodes CASSLGGAQETQYF.

V and J are TRBV7-2 and TRBJ2-5, with 8 bases aligning to TRBD2. Losses at the gene ends were 5 bases for V and 5 bases for J; bases not matched to a gene: 7. CDR3 length equals 14 residues. Germline CDR1 reads SGHTA; CDR2 reads FQGNSA. CDR3 in amino acids: CASSPTSGRETQYF. Here the CDR3 DNA reads TGTGCCAGCAGCCCAACTAGCGGTAGGGAGACCCAGTACTTC.

This rearrangement joins TRBV6-5 to TRBJ2-1, with 13 bases fitting TRBD2. Germline V lookup: CDR1 MNHEY, CDR2 SVGAGI. The CDR3 loop spans 16 amino acids. V lost 4 bases to trimming and J lost 9 bases; unmatched junction nucleotides: 9. In DNA form, the CDR3 reads TGTGCCAGCAGTTCAAGACTAGCGGGAGGCTTGATTGAGCAGTTCTTC. It specifies CASSSRLAGGLIEQFF.

This sequence joins TRBV5-4 and TRBJ2-3, with TRBD2 matching 13 bases. CDR1 SGHNT and CDR2 YYREEE come from the germline V gene (reference sequence). V lost 5 bases and J lost 3; bases outside the gene matches: 6. This CDR3 spans 16 amino acids. CDR3 protein: CASSVGTSGITDTQYF. CDR3 bases: TGTGCCAGCAGTGTAGGGACTAGCGGGATTACAGATACGCAGTATTTT.

The J gene is TRBJ1-2, the V gene TRBV7-2, with a possible D match to TRBD1 (5 bases). V was pared by 2 bases and J by 0 bases, with 19 bases between. The CDR3 contains 18 residues. Germline CDR1 reads SGHTA; CDR2 reads FQGNSA. The CDR3 sequence: CASSLTSVAQGPNYGYTF. For the CDR3, the DNA is TGTGCCAGCAGCTTAACCTCTGTCGCTCAGGGTCCTAACTATGGCTACACCTTC.

The V call is TRBV7-2, the J call TRBJ1-2; 9 positions agree with TRBD1. The V segment lost 6 bases and the J segment 8 bases; nucleotides outside the gene matches: 7. There are 13 residues in the CDR3. Germline V gene data show CDR1 as SGHTA and CDR2 as FQGNSA. CDR3 coding DNA: TGTGCCAGCAGTTGGACAGGGGCAGAAGGCTACACCTTC. It yields the protein CASSWTGAEGYTF.

This clone came up once. The chain has TRBV28 and TRBJ2-7, with TRBD2 matching 7 bases. Per germline, CDR1 MDHEN and CDR2 SYDVKM. The CDR3 is 12 amino acids. The trim removed 10 bases at V and 9 bases at J, leaving 12 bases unmatched. The CDR3 loop reads CATGGDELRQYF. The CDR3 DNA reads TGTGCCACTGGGGGGGATGAGCTGAGGCAGTACTTC.

V and J are TRBV28 and TRBJ2-1, with TRBD2 matching 12 bases. The CDR3 contains 17 residues. The trim removed 2 bases at V and 2 bases at J, leaving 4 bases unmatched. The germline gives CDR1 MDHEN, CDR2 SYDVKM. CDR3 coding DNA: TGTGCCAGCAGTTTAAGGCTAGCGGGAGGGCCCTACAATGAGCAGTTCTTC. The encoded protein is CASSLRLAGGPYNEQFF.

The chain combines TRBV29-1 with TRBJ1-1, with D perhaps TRBD1 (5 bases). CDR3 size: 13 residues. V was pared by 1 base and J by 0 bases, with 6 bases between. CDR1 and CDR2 from the germline V gene are SQVTM and ANQGSEA. This CDR3 is CSVEVQVNTEAFF. In DNA, the CDR3 is TGCAGCGTTGAAGTACAGGTGAACACTGAAGCTTTCTTT.

The chain recombines TRBV20-1 with TRBJ2-2; D is undetermined. The length of the CDR3 is 11 residues. CDR1 and CDR2 from the germline V gene are DFQATT and SNEGSKA (reference sequence). V was pared by 4 bases and J by 3 bases, with 3 bases between. CDR3 nucleotides: TGCAGTGCTACTGACACCGGGGAGCTGTTTTTT. Residues: CSATDTGELFF.

The chain uses TRBV4-2 and TRBJ1-1; D call uncertain. The CDR3 loop spans 14 amino acids. The V end lost 1 base, the J end lost 1 base, and 7 bases lay between the germline ends. Germline lookup yields CDR1 LGHNA and CDR2 YNFKEQ. CDR3 DNA: TGTGCCAGCAGCCAAGTCCCCCAGAACACTGAAGCTTTCTTT. It yields the protein CASSQVPQNTEAFF.